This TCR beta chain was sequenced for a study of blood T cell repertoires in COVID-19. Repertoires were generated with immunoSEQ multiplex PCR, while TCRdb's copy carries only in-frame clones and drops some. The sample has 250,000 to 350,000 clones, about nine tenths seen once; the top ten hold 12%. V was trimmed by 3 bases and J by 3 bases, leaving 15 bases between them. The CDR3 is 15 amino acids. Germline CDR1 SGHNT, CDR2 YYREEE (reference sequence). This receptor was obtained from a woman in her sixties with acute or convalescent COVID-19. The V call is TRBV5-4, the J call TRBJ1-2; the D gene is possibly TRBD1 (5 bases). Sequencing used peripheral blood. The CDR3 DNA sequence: TGTGCCAGCAGCTGGGGGGTAGGGGTAGACTATGGCTACACCTTC. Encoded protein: CASSWGVGVDYGYTF.